The rows below give T cell receptor beta chains drawn from one sample of a study of blood T cell repertoires in COVID-19. Some clones are missing from TCRdb's copy, which holds only in-frame ones; the method was immunoSEQ multiplex PCR. The data hold over 200,000 clones, with just under 90% observed a single time. The sequencing input was PBMCs or T cells enriched from blood (not recorded which). These receptors originate from a woman in her 30s with acute COVID-19. Both conserved end residues are part of each CDR3. Fields, in order: J gene, D gene, V gene, clone size, CDR3 DNA, CDR3 protein. The D gene is left open where the match is weak. The listing skips clone size in some rows; elsewhere it reads once, few, many or a size class.

>TRBJ1-3|.|TRBV7-9|.
TGTGCCAGCAGGCCCGCAGGGTCGGGTGGAAACACCATATATTTT
CASRPAGSGGNTIYF
>TRBJ2-5|.|TRBV7-2|.
TGTGCCAGCAGCCACTCCTCTAGACGCGGTACTCAGTACTTC
CASSHSSRRGTQYF
>TRBJ1-2|.|TRBV28|once
TGTGCCAGCAGTTTCGGGAAATCCTATGGCTACACCTTC
CASSFGKSYGYTF
>TRBJ1-5|.|TRBV6-1|.
TGTGCCAGCAGTGACCAGGGTGTCAATCAGCCCCAGCATTTT
CASSDQGVNQPQHF
>TRBJ1-1|.|TRBV18|.
TGTGCCAGCTCACCAGAACAGGCGAACACTGAAGCTTTCTTT
CASSPEQANTEAFF
>TRBJ2-5|.|TRBV7-3|.
TGTGCCAGCAGCTTAAGGAGGGGTCTACAAGAGACCCAGTACTTC
CASSLRRGLQETQYF
>TRBJ2-1|.|TRBV9|.
TGTGCCAGCAGCCCCCTTAGAGTGGCGGGGTCCTACAATGAGCAGTTCTTC
CASSPLRVAGSYNEQFF
>TRBJ2-5|.|TRBV6-5|.
TGTGCATCCGCACGGAGAAGGGGGAAAGGAGAGACCCAGTACTTC
CASARRRGKGETQYF
>TRBJ2-7|TRBD1|TRBV7-2|.
TGTGCCAGCAGCTCCAGGGACAGGGACAGCGAGCAGTACTTC
CASSSRDRDSEQYF
>TRBJ1-5|TRBD1|TRBV19|.
TGTGCCAGTAGTCGACAGGGGATCAGCAATCAGCCCCAGCATTTT
CASSRQGISNQPQHF
>TRBJ2-5|.|TRBV29-1|.
TGCAGCTCTAAGACGGGAACCCAAGAGACCCAGTACTTC
CSSKTGTQETQYF
>TRBJ1-1|.|TRBV11-2|.
TGTGCCAGCAGCTTAGAGCCCATGGGGGGGGAAAGGGAAGCTTTCTTT
CASSLEPMGGEREAFF
>TRBJ1-2|.|TRBV27|.
TGTGCCAGCAGTTTATCCGGACAGTGGCACGCGGATGGCTACACCTTC
CASSLSGQWHADGYTF
>TRBJ1-4|.|TRBV24-1|.
TGTGCCACCAGTGAGACGACGGGAACTAATGAAAAACTGTTTTTT
CATSETTGTNEKLFF
>TRBJ1-1|TRBD1|TRBV5-1|once
TGCGCCAGCAGCTTGGGGGGACAGGGTGATGAAGCTTTCTTT
CASSLGGQGDEAFF
>TRBJ2-6|.|TRBV29-1|.
TGCAGCGTTGTTGGTGGCGGAACCGGGGCCAACGTCCTGACTTTC
CSVVGGGTGANVLTF
>TRBJ1-4|.|TRBV9|.
TGTGCCAGCAGCGTAGACGGGTCCCTTAATGAAAAACTGTTTTTT
CASSVDGSLNEKLFF
>TRBJ2-3|TRBD1|TRBV7-2|.
TGTGCCAGCAGCCCGGGACAGGCAAATACGCAGTATTTT
CASSPGQANTQYF
>TRBJ2-3|.|TRBV7-2|.
TGTGCCAGCAGCCCAAGGCCGGGGACTCCCGGCACAGATACGCAGTATTTT
CASSPRPGTPGTDTQYF
>TRBJ2-1|TRBD1|TRBV10-3|.
TGTGCCATCAGTGAGTCGGGGACAGGGGTCAATGAGCAGTTCTTC
CAISESGTGVNEQFF
>TRBJ2-2|.|TRBV30|.
TGTGCCTGGAGTGTAACCGGCGGGGCCGGGGAGCTGTTTTTT
CAWSVTGGAGELFF
>TRBJ1-2|.|TRBV4-1|.
TGCGCCAGCAGCCAAACGGATTCAGGGGTAAGCGGCTACACCTTC
CASSQTDSGVSGYTF
>TRBJ2-5|TRBD2|TRBV9|.
TGTGCCAGCAGCGTAGAGGGAGGGGTATATAGCGGGCCGTTCCAAGAGACCCAGTACTTC
CASSVEGGVYSGPFQETQYF
>TRBJ1-6|TRBD1|TRBV9|.
TGTGCCAGCAGCGTAGAGGGACAGCAAAGCTCCTATAATTCACCCCTCCACTTT
CASSVEGQQSSYNSPLHF
>TRBJ1-1|TRBD1|TRBV19|once
TGTGCCAGTAGTACCGCGGCAGGGGGTAAACCTCCAGAAGCTTTCTTT
CASSTAAGGKPPEAFF